This passage covers 27 T cell receptor beta chains from one sample sequenced in a study of cytomegalovirus exposure and HLA in healthy donors. With 60 Vbeta and 13 Jbeta primers, the PCR was carried out. Assay used: immunoSEQ multiplex PCR; TCRdb lists only in-frame clones, some missing. The data show approximately 100,000 clones, around 74% seen once. The sample taken for sequencing was PBMCs. These receptors all come from a male donor in good health and CMV-seropositive.

This clone appeared a few times. This rearrangement joins TRBV7-8 to TRBJ1-2; D is possibly TRBD1 (5 bases). Trimming shortened V by 6 bases and J by 2 bases, and 16 bases separated the two germline ends. Looked up from germline, CDR1 is SGHVS and CDR2 is FQNEAQ. CDR3 length equals 15 residues. This CDR3 reads CASRPGGGRNYGYTF. CDR3 DNA sequence: TGTGCCAGCAGGCCGGGGGGGGGTCGGAACTATGGCTACACCTTC.

The chain carries TRBV10-1 and TRBJ2-5; 10 nucleotides line up with TRBD1. The ends lost 7 bases at V and 5 bases at J; junction bases unmatched: 16. In germline, CDR1 is WNHNN, CDR2 SYGVQD (reference sequence). This CDR3 has 17 amino acids. CDR3 bases: TGCGCCAGCACCCCCAAAGGGGGACAGGGGCCCTGGGAGACCCAGTACTTC. Encoded protein: CASTPKGGQGPWETQYF.

The rearrangement joins TRBV10-3 to TRBJ2-7; 9 bases align to TRBD1. V shed 6 bases and J 3 bases; nucleotides not matched to a gene: 12. Per germline, CDR1 ENHRY and CDR2 SYGVKD. The CDR3 spans 16 residues. CDR3 DNA sequence: TGTGCCATCAGAGGAGCGCCCGGGACAGGGATCTACGAGCAGTACTTC. Encoded protein: CAIRGAPGTGIYEQYF.

The chain uses TRBV7-2 and TRBJ1-5; D is perhaps TRBD1 (5 bases). V lost 5 bases and J lost 3, with 14 bases in between. The CDR3 is made up of 15 amino acids. Germline values: CDR1 SGHTA, CDR2 FQGNSA. The CDR3 coding sequence is TGTGCCAGCAGCCTCGGGGGAGGGAACAATCAGCCCCAGCATTTT. It encodes CASSLGGGNNQPQHF.

This clone has a handful of counts. This chain joins TRBV4-1 and TRBJ2-1; weak D call: TRBD2 (7 bases). The germline V gene encodes CDR1 MGHRA and CDR2 YSYEKL. V lost 4 bases and J lost 5, with 15 bases in between. The CDR3 covers 15 residues. This chain's CDR3 is CASSPRGGVDNEQFF. In DNA form, the CDR3 reads TGCGCCAGCAGCCCGAGGGGGGGGGTCGACAATGAGCAGTTCTTC.

The CDR3 reads CASSQTGYSGNTIYF. DNA for the CDR3: TGTGCCAGCAGCCAGACAGGATACTCTGGAAACACCATATATTTT. This chain uses TRBV13 with TRBJ1-3; D possibly corresponds to TRBD1 (6 bases). The V end lost 5 bases, the J end lost 0 bases, and 11 bases lay between the germline ends. Germline assignment: CDR1 PRHDT and CDR2 FYEKMQ (reference sequence). There are 15 residues in the CDR3. Based on the CDR3 plus reference TRBV13 and TRBJ1-3, the full variable domain is AAGVIQSPRHLIKEKRETATLKCYPIPRHDTVYWYQQGPGQDPQFLISFYEKMQSDKGSIPDRFSAQQFSDYHSELNMSSLELGDSALYFCASSQTGYSGNTIYFGEGSWLTVV.

This sequence joins TRBV5-1 and TRBJ1-1; TRBD1 matches 8 bases. V lost 0 bases to trimming and J lost 5 bases; unmatched junction nucleotides: 9. Germline V lookup: CDR1 SGHRS, CDR2 YFSETQ. The CDR3 consists of 16 residues. CDR3 in amino acids: CASSLDRRGPETEAFF. The CDR3 DNA is TGCGCCAGCAGCTTGGATCGCAGGGGGCCTGAGACTGAAGCTTTCTTT.

The V and J genes are TRBV5-1 and TRBJ1-6; TRBD1 is a possible D gene (6 bases). This CDR3 is 15 amino acids long. The V and J ends lost 2 bases and 9 bases respectively, with 15 bases between them. Germline CDR1 SGHRS, CDR2 YFSETQ. The chain's CDR3 is CASSFGTQTFSPLHF. CDR3 coding DNA: TGCGCCAGCAGCTTCGGGACACAAACATTTTCACCCCTCCACTTT.

This chain links TRBV7-9 with TRBJ2-3; maybe TRBD2 (5 bases). This CDR3 has 15 residues. With 1 base removed from V and 0 bases from J, the gap between germline ends came to 8 bases. Germline CDR1 and CDR2: SEHNR and FQNEAQ (reference sequence). CDR3 DNA: TGTGCCAGCAGCTTAGGAGGGATTAGCACAGATACGCAGTATTTT. It translates to CASSLGGISTDTQYF.

This clone was counted many times. The rearrangement joins TRBV7-9 to TRBJ2-3; 10 positions agree with TRBD2. Germline values: CDR1 SEHNR, CDR2 FQNEAQ (reference sequence). V lost 5 bases to trimming and J lost 0 bases; unmatched junction nucleotides: 8. The CDR3 has 17 residues. The CDR3 sequence is CASSGSGGYSSTDTQYF. The CDR3 DNA reads TGTGCCAGCAGCGGTAGCGGGGGGTACTCTAGCACAGATACGCAGTATTTT.

The CDR3 DNA reads TGTGCCAGCAGCCGAACAGGGGTCCATACCGGGGAGCTGTTTTTT. As protein: CASSRTGVHTGELFF. This sequence joins TRBV7-8 and TRBJ2-2; 7 bases align to TRBD1. Germline-derived CDR1 and CDR2 are SGHVS and FQNEAQ. Trimming removed 5 bases from V and 5 bases from J; junction bases left unmatched: 8. The length of the CDR3 is 15 residues.

The chain is built from TRBV19 and TRBJ1-4, with 8 nucleotides matching TRBD1. The junction had 14 bases not matched to a gene; V was cut back by 5 bases and J by 3 bases. CDR1 is LNHDA and CDR2 is SQIVND in the germline V gene (reference sequence). The CDR3 sequence is 18 residues long. The CDR3: CASSLPGQDNTANEKLFF. Here the CDR3 DNA reads TGTGCCAGTAGTCTACCGGGACAGGACAATACAGCTAATGAAAAACTGTTTTTT.

V is TRBV11-2 and J is TRBJ2-1, with 10 nucleotides matching TRBD1. The CDR3 totals 16 residues. Germline assignment: CDR1 SGHAT and CDR2 FQNNGV. Losses at the gene ends were 5 bases for V and 9 bases for J; bases not matched to a gene: 13. The CDR3 bases are TGTGCCAGCAGCCCCAGCCGGGACAGGGGTAGGGGTGAGCAGTTCTTC. Translated: CASSPSRDRGRGEQFF.

Only one count was recorded for this clone. The V and J genes are TRBV5-1 and TRBJ2-7, with D maybe TRBD2 (5 bases). Germline V CDR1 and CDR2: SGHRS, YFSETQ. V dropped 5 bases and J dropped 0 bases, with 15 bases sitting between them. This CDR3 region has 15 residues. CDR3 sequence reads: CASSPRGSGSYEQYF. The CDR3 nucleotides read TGCGCCAGCAGTCCACGGGGTTCGGGCTCCTACGAGCAGTACTTC.

The chain employs TRBV18 and TRBJ2-7, with D perhaps matching TRBD1 (6 bases). The germline V and J ends were trimmed by 4 bases and 5 bases, with 6 bases remaining between them. This CDR3 region has 11 residues. Germline V CDR1 and CDR2: KGHSH, LQKENI. The CDR3 DNA sequence: TGTGCCAGCTCACAGGGGGACGAGCAGTACTTC. Its translation: CASSQGDEQYF.

The gene calls are TRBV5-1 and TRBJ2-2, with 14 bases identical to TRBD2. The CDR3 loop spans 17 amino acids. V was pared by 5 bases and J by 3 bases, with 6 bases of the junction left unmatched. Germline CDR1 reads SGHRS; CDR2 reads YFSETQ. CDR3 nucleotide sequence: TGCGCCAGCAGTCTGAAGGGACTAGCGGGGGACACCGGGGAGCTGTTTTTT. Translating it yields CASSLKGLAGDTGELFF.

The V gene is TRBV4-2, the J gene TRBJ1-1; D gene ambiguous. Per germline, CDR1 LGHNA and CDR2 YNFKEQ. V was clipped by 4 bases and J by 1 base, with 7 bases between them. CDR3 length equals 13 residues. The CDR3: CASSPVANTEAFF. For the CDR3, the DNA is TGTGCCAGCAGCCCGGTTGCGAACACTGAAGCTTTCTTT.

This chain links TRBV7-2 with TRBJ1-2; TRBD1 matches 7 bases. The CDR3 has 15 amino acids. After removal of 2 bases from V and 4 bases from J, the junction contained 7 bases not matched to a gene. Germline CDR1 SGHTA, CDR2 FQGNSA. CDR3 loop: CASSLPGQLTYGYTF. DNA for the CDR3: TGTGCCAGCAGCTTACCGGGACAGCTGACCTATGGCTACACCTTC. Drawing the rest from reference TRBV7-2 and TRBJ1-2, the complete variable domain is GAGVSQSPSNKVTEKGKDVELRCDPISGHTALYWYRQSLGQGLEFLIYFQGNSAPDKSGLPSDRFSAERTGGSVSTLTIQRTQQEDSAVYLCASSLPGQLTYGYTFGSGTRLTVV.

The chain is built from TRBV6-1 and TRBJ1-2, with a weak D call TRBD1 (6 bases). V lost 6 bases, J lost 4 bases, and 12 bases lay in between. The CDR3 extends over 13 amino acids. Germline loops: CDR1 MNHNS, CDR2 SASEGT. The CDR3 bases are TGTGCCAGCAGCGCACAGGGTTCCTATGGCTACACCTTC. It specifies CASSAQGSYGYTF.

The chain uses TRBV19 and TRBJ1-5; 7 positions agree with TRBD1. Germline V gives CDR1 LNHDA, CDR2 SQIVND (reference sequence). The CDR3 consists of 16 residues. V shed 4 bases and J 5 bases; nucleotides not matched to a gene: 11. Here the CDR3 reads CASSRLHRGTDQPQHF. The DNA of the CDR3 is TGTGCCAGTAGTAGACTGCACAGGGGTACGGATCAGCCCCAGCATTTT.

This chain uses TRBV5-1 with TRBJ2-1, with a tentative D call TRBD2 (7 bases). V gave up 4 bases and J gave up 7 bases, with 18 bases separating them. The CDR3 extends over 15 amino acids. Germline V gives CDR1 SGHRS, CDR2 YFSETQ. CDR3 sequence reads: CASSPDGGRGNEQFF. The CDR3 DNA sequence: TGCGCCAGCAGCCCAGACGGGGGGAGGGGGAATGAGCAGTTCTTC.

This chain links TRBV4-3 with TRBJ1-4, with D possibly TRBD1 on 5 matching bases. Germline loops: CDR1 LGHNA, CDR2 YSLEER. V lost 2 bases, J lost 8 bases, and 12 bases lay in between. The length of the CDR3 is 14 residues. Written as DNA, the CDR3 is TGCGCCAGCAGCCAACAGGGTAGTGGAGAAAAACTGTTTTTT. Translating it yields CASSQQGSGEKLFF.

The chain uses TRBV7-2 and TRBJ2-1, with a weak D call TRBD2 (5 bases). V gave up 5 bases and J gave up 9 bases, with 14 bases separating them. The V gene's germline CDR1 is SGHTA and CDR2 FQGNSA. The CDR3 is 13 residues long. The CDR3 nucleotides are TGTGCCAGCAGCCCGGACGCCGGAGGTGAGCAGTTCTTC. It yields the protein CASSPDAGGEQFF.

The chain joins TRBV6-6 to TRBJ1-5; weak D call: TRBD1 (6 bases). The germline CDR1 and CDR2 sequences are MNHNY and SVGAGI (reference sequence). V lost 1 base and J 6 bases, leaving 10 bases between the germline ends. The CDR3 length is 14 residues. The CDR3 nucleotides read TGTGCCAGCAGTTACTACAGGGACGGTCAGCCCCAGCATTTT. This codes for CASSYYRDGQPQHF.

This chain joins TRBV6-5 and TRBJ2-7; possibly TRBD1 for D (6 bases). The germline CDR1 and CDR2 sequences are MNHEY and SVGAGI. This CDR3 has 13 amino acids. The ends were cut back, 6 bases at V and 2 bases at J, with 11 bases in the middle. CDR3 DNA: TGTGCCAGCAGGCGGACAGCCCCCTACGAGCAGTACTTC. This sequence encodes CASRRTAPYEQYF.

The chain joins TRBV27 to TRBJ1-2; 8 positions agree with TRBD1. Germline CDR1 is MNHEY and CDR2 is SMNVEV (reference sequence). The CDR3 is made up of 14 amino acids. V shed 5 bases and J 7 bases; nucleotides not matched to a gene: 9. CDR3 amino acids: CASSGRGQGGGYTF. Here the CDR3 DNA reads TGTGCCAGCAGTGGCCGCGGACAGGGTGGTGGCTACACCTTC.

In its sample, this clone was seen many times. This chain uses TRBV6-4 with TRBJ2-3; weak D call: TRBD1 (6 bases). Germline assignment: CDR1 MRHNA and CDR2 SNTAGT. V lost 6 bases and J lost 1, with 14 bases in between. This CDR3 is built from 15 residues. CDR3 DNA: TGTGCCAGCAGCCCCACCGCAGGGGGCACAGATACGCAGTATTTT. Amino acid sequence: CASSPTAGGTDTQYF.